This section outlines one TCR beta chain sequence together with its context. Its antigen is undetermined. The sample comes from a study of cytomegalovirus exposure and HLA in healthy donors. Turning to the study itself: Unique TCRs from HLA-typed donors, some 85 million of them, were held in an early data release. Findings of the study overall: Researchers catalogued some 160 TCR beta chains as cytomegalovirus-associated. There was a cluster of highly shared sequence variants that was likely a sequencing artifact. Prior analysis indicated that the majority of TCR beta V segments exhibited productivity approximately 90% or approximately 30% of the time.

PCR involved 60 Vbeta and 13 Jbeta primers. The data were produced by immunoSEQ multiplex PCR, yet TCRdb's version contains in-frame clones alone and is incomplete. The listing records fewer than 100,000 clones. The sample was PBMCs. This sequence originates from a woman in her sixties or seventies in good health and CMV-seronegative.

The CDR3 loop is CASSEGLAGGGYEQYF. CDR3 DNA sequence: TGTGCCAGCAGTGAGGGACTAGCGGGAGGAGGGTACGAGCAGTACTTC. The chain combines TRBV25-1 with TRBJ2-7; 15 bases line up with TRBD2. V lost 3 bases to trimming and J lost 4 bases; unmatched junction nucleotides: 4. CDR3 length equals 16 residues. The V gene's germline CDR1 is MGHDK and CDR2 SYGVNS.